The subject of this entry is one T cell receptor (beta chain). As processed by the authors: ImmunoSEQ gave junction-only sequences without quality scores, so filtering differed. This table comes from immunoSEQ multiplex PCR, and its TCRdb copy is limited to in-frame clones, with some not included. V and J calls plus clone size are reproduced from that table; the DNA served to infer D and trimming. Counted here are roughly 500,000 clones, 79% occurring once; the ten biggest clones make up over 10%. The data are from a study of shared clonotypes between healthy human individuals. Looking at the study overall: Two women and three men aged 18 to 49 made up the donors.

The germline CDR1 and CDR2 sequences are SGHNT and YENEEA. This CDR3 has 16 residues. The ends were cut back, 3 bases at V and 2 bases at J, with 15 bases in the middle. This clonotype was obtained from a middle-aged woman in good health. Some clones in this sample may be carry-over from other donors' samples. Material: PBMCs. The V gene is TRBV11-3, the J gene TRBJ2-3; D is ambiguous. Here the CDR3 reads CASSLGPSLTTDTQYF. Written as DNA, the CDR3 is TGTGCCAGCAGCTTGGGCCCATCACTAACCACAGATACGCAGTATTTT.